These 25 T cell receptor beta chains were all obtained from the same sample, sequenced in a study of T cell repertoires in cytomegalovirus infection. One entry per CDR3 protein, called by TCRdb with MiXCR from the reads. The repertoire holds around 740,000 distinct CDR3 sequences, with less than 40% as singletons. The sample comprised PBMCs. Receptors were obtained from a human donor in good health (CMV status not recorded). Some clones in this sample may be carry-over from other donors' samples.

The chain recombines TRBV10-3 with TRBJ1-6, with 8 bases fitting TRBD1. This CDR3 has 13 amino acids. Germline V CDR1 and CDR2: ENHRY, SYGVKD. V trimming: 8 bases; J trimming: 10 bases; junction bases outside the gene matches: 7. For the CDR3, the DNA is TGTGCCATCGGGACAGGAGAAGGGTCACCCCTCCACTTT. This gives the protein CAIGTGEGSPLHF.

This clonotype came up a few times. The rearrangement joins TRBV20-1 to TRBJ2-4, with D perhaps TRBD2 (6 bases). From germline, CDR1 is DFQATT and CDR2 SNEGSKA (reference sequence). V lost 3 bases and J 7 bases, leaving 19 bases between the germline ends. The CDR3 has 15 amino acids. The CDR3 DNA sequence: TGCAGTGCTAGCAGACTAGGGTATAAGGAGAACATTCAGTACTTC. Amino acids: CSASRLGYKENIQYF.

In this sample, this clonotype turned up a few times. V gene TRBV20-1 combines with J gene TRBJ1-6, with D maybe TRBD1 (6 bases). This CDR3 is 15 amino acids long. Trimming stripped 1 base from V and 10 bases from J, with 17 bases between. CDR1 and CDR2 from the germline V gene are DFQATT and SNEGSKA (reference sequence). Written as DNA, the CDR3 is TGCAGTGCTAGAGCCCACGGGACAAGGGCATCACCCCTCCACTTT. Amino acid sequence: CSARAHGTRASPLHF.

This clonotype was found a few times. The chain recombines TRBV29-1 with TRBJ2-3; D perhaps matches TRBD2 (6 bases). The CDR3 totals 13 residues. Germline values: CDR1 SQVTM, CDR2 ANQGSEA. V was cut by 7 bases and J by 2 bases, with 13 bases left in between. Here the CDR3 reads CSARDWITDTQYF. CDR3 nucleotides: TGCAGCGCCCGGGACTGGATCACAGATACGCAGTATTTT.

With respect to this clonotype: A much larger clone lies a single base off, so this may be a read error. The J gene is TRBJ2-5, the V gene TRBV7-2; 7 nucleotides line up with TRBD1. The CDR3 covers 16 residues. The germline gives CDR1 SGHTA, CDR2 FQGNSA. The trim removed 3 bases at V and 5 bases at J, leaving 12 bases unmatched. This CDR3 is CASSLAGTVGSETQYF. In DNA form, the CDR3 reads TGTGCCAGCAGCTTGGCCGGGACAGTGGGATCGGAGACCCAGTACTTC.

In this sample, this clonotype turned up a few times. The chain recombines TRBV7-9 with TRBJ1-1, with TRBD1 identical over 9 bases. The CDR3 covers 16 residues. The germline V gene encodes CDR1 SEHNR and CDR2 FQNEAQ (reference sequence). Trimming removed 5 bases from V and 0 bases from J; junction bases left unmatched: 7. The CDR3 DNA is TGTGCCAGCAGCCTTGGGACAGGGCACATGAACACTGAAGCTTTCTTT. Its protein is CASSLGTGHMNTEAFF.

The CDR3: CASSFRTGGGEGYTF. CDR3 in DNA: TGTGCCAGCAGCTTCAGAACAGGGGGCGGAGAAGGCTACACCTTC. The chain uses TRBV7-8 and TRBJ1-2; TRBD1 matches 9 bases. The trim removed 3 bases at V and 8 bases at J, leaving 10 bases unmatched. The CDR3 is made up of 15 amino acids. Per the germline V gene, CDR1 is SGHVS and CDR2 is FQNEAQ.

The chain carries TRBV20-1 and TRBJ2-2; TRBD2 is a possible D gene (5 bases). Germline CDR1 is DFQATT and CDR2 is SNEGSKA (reference sequence). This CDR3 is built from 14 residues. V lost 0 bases and J lost 6, with 11 bases in between. CDR3 bases: TGCAGTGCTAGAGACGTACGGGGAGCCGGGGAGCTGTTTTTT. Translating it yields CSARDVRGAGELFF.

The V and J genes are TRBV12-3 or TRBV12-4 and TRBJ1-1, with a possible D match to TRBD1 (6 bases). The CDR3 length is 16 residues. The V gene lost 6 bases and the J gene lost 2 bases, with 19 bases spanning the gap. The CDR3 spells CASSRDMGGHNTEAFF. CDR3 in DNA: TGTGCCAGCAGCCGTGACATGGGGGGCCATAACACTGAAGCTTTCTTT.

The chain recombines TRBV7-2 with TRBJ1-5; tentatively, D is TRBD1 (6 bases). V lost 6 bases to trimming and J lost 7 bases, with 16 bases between them. The germline V gene encodes CDR1 SGHTA and CDR2 FQGNSA. CDR3 size: 14 residues. In DNA, the CDR3 is TGTGCCAGCAGACCAGGGGTCGGGGAGCAGCCCCAGCATTTT. Translated, it gives CASRPGVGEQPQHF.

In regard to this clonotype: A much larger clone sits a single nucleotide away, making a read error possible. This likely comes from a read error, as the CDR3 has no conserved phenylalanine or tryptophan at its end. This sequence joins TRBV7-6 and TRBJ2-1; D perhaps matches TRBD2 (6 bases). The germline gives CDR1 SGHVS, CDR2 FNYEAQ. Trimming left V 3 bases short and J 6 bases short, with 9 bases between. The CDR3 loop spans 13 amino acids. The CDR3 region has the DNA TGTGCCAGCAGCTTGGGACTGATCAATGAGCAGTTCTAC. This encodes CASSLGLINEQFY.

The rearrangement uses TRBV18 and TRBJ2-3; D is uncertain. Between the trimmed V and J ends, which lost 4 bases and 5 bases, there was a span of 16 bases. This CDR3 contains 15 residues. The V gene's germline CDR1 is KGHSH and CDR2 LQKENI. The CDR3: CASSRATNVGDTQYF. The CDR3 region has the DNA TGTGCCAGCTCACGAGCGACAAACGTGGGAGATACGCAGTATTTT.

V gene TRBV27 combines with J gene TRBJ1-4; 9 bases agree with TRBD1. The germline gives CDR1 MNHEY, CDR2 SMNVEV (reference sequence). The CDR3 length is 14 residues. V trimming: 11 bases; J trimming: 6 bases; junction bases outside the gene matches: 10. The CDR3 protein is CAPKPGQGYEKLFF. As DNA, the CDR3 is TGTGCCCCTAAACCGGGACAGGGTTATGAAAAACTGTTTTTT.

This clonotype was picked up many times. This chain connects TRBV7-2 to TRBJ2-7; 14 bases match TRBD2. This CDR3 is built from 18 residues. Germline loops: CDR1 SGHTA, CDR2 FQGNSA. With V trimmed by 5 bases and J by 2 bases, 11 bases remained unmatched. The CDR3 here is CASSRGTSGSSWPYEQYF. DNA for the CDR3: TGTGCCAGCAGCCGTGGGACTAGCGGGAGCAGTTGGCCCTACGAGCAGTACTTC.

V gene TRBV7-8 combines with J gene TRBJ2-7; TRBD1 matches 8 bases. The CDR3 sequence is 15 residues long. V lost 5 bases, J lost 0 bases, and 6 bases stayed unmatched. Germline CDR1 reads SGHVS; CDR2 reads FQNEAQ. This chain's CDR3 is CASSTRDRISYEQYF. Written as DNA, the CDR3 is TGTGCCAGCAGCACTCGGGACAGGATCTCCTACGAGCAGTACTTC.

The table lists this clonotype with many counts. The chain is built from TRBV7-2 and TRBJ1-5, with D unclear. Trimming took off 3 bases at V and 0 bases at J, with 15 bases between the two ends. CDR3 length: 17 residues. Per germline, CDR1 SGHTA and CDR2 FQGNSA. The CDR3: CASSFFTAAISNQPQHF. CDR3 DNA: TGTGCCAGCAGCTTTTTTACAGCTGCTATTAGCAATCAGCCCCAGCATTTT.

A few counts support this clonotype. The chain is built from TRBV20-1 and TRBJ2-3; 7 bases align to TRBD1. Germline V gene sequence: CDR1 DFQATT, CDR2 SNEGSKA (reference sequence). The trim removed 6 bases at V and 6 bases at J, leaving 3 bases unmatched. This CDR3 is built from 11 residues. CDR3 loop: CSASDRDTQYF. The CDR3 nucleotides read TGCAGTGCCTCGGACAGGGATACGCAGTATTTT.

This clonotype has just a few counts. V usage is TRBV7-6 and J usage is TRBJ2-1, with TRBD1 identical over 9 bases. The CDR3 covers 16 residues. V shed 5 bases, J shed 11 bases, and the junction held 16 bases outside the gene matches. Germline values: CDR1 SGHVS, CDR2 FNYEAQ. DNA for the CDR3: TGTGCCAGCAGCGCGACGCGGGGACAGGGACTAATAAAGCAGTTCTTC. Its translation is CASSATRGQGLIKQFF.

The CDR3 is CASRQRSSYEQYF. In nucleotides, the CDR3 is TGTGCCAGCAGGCAGAGATCGTCCTACGAGCAGTACTTC. V usage is TRBV12-3 or TRBV12-4 and J usage is TRBJ2-7; D is undetermined. Trimming pared 6 bases from V and 1 base from J, leaving 10 bases between. The CDR3 is 13 amino acids.

The chain links TRBV6-1 to TRBJ2-1, with a tentative D call TRBD2 (5 bases). The V and J ends lost 7 bases and 4 bases respectively, with 8 bases between them. This CDR3 contains 12 residues. Germline V gene data show CDR1 as MNHNS and CDR2 as SASEGT. The chain's CDR3 is CASKTGYNEQFF. CDR3 nucleotide sequence: TGTGCCAGCAAGACGGGGTACAATGAGCAGTTCTTC.

This clonotype showed up many times. This chain links TRBV7-8 with TRBJ1-6; 9 nucleotides match TRBD1. Trimming took 5 bases from V and 0 from J; bases not matched to a gene: 14. CDR1 is SGHVS and CDR2 is FQNEAQ in the germline V gene. The CDR3 has 20 residues. CDR3 in DNA: TGTGCCAGCAGCCTTTACCCCGGGACAGGGTACTTCTCCTATAATTCACCCCTCCACTTT. Translated, it gives CASSLYPGTGYFSYNSPLHF.

The V gene is TRBV5-6, the J gene TRBJ2-7; D may correspond to TRBD1 or TRBD2 (8 bases each). Germline V gene data show CDR1 as SGHDT and CDR2 as YYEEEE. The CDR3 consists of 18 residues. V shed 1 base and J shed 3 bases, with 23 bases lying between them. The CDR3 here is CASSLIYGGDRSFYEQYF. CDR3 DNA sequence: TGTGCCAGCAGCTTGATATACGGGGGGGACAGGTCATTCTACGAGCAGTACTTC. Variable domain in full (rest from reference TRBV5-6 and TRBJ2-7): DAGVTQSPTHLIKTRGQQVTLRCSPKSGHDTVSWYQQALGQGPQFIFQYYEEEERQRGNFPDRFSGHQFPNYSSELNVNALLLGDSALYLCASSLIYGGDRSFYEQYFGPGTRLTVT.

The chain uses TRBV6-2 or TRBV6-3 and TRBJ1-1; the D is unclear. CDR1 is MNHEY, CDR2 SVGEGT, per germline. The V end lost 4 bases, the J end lost 1 base, and 7 bases lay between the germline ends. The CDR3 is made up of 13 amino acids. The CDR3 nucleotides read TGTGCCAGCAGTTGGGAGTGGAACACTGAAGCTTTCTTT. Amino acid sequence: CASSWEWNTEAFF.

This chain connects TRBV20-1 to TRBJ2-4; D gene ambiguous. This CDR3 region has 13 residues. V was shortened by 4 bases and J by 0 bases, with 7 bases between the two germline ends. Germline values: CDR1 DFQATT, CDR2 SNEGSKA (reference sequence). The CDR3 region has the DNA TGCAGTGCTAATTCCTTAGCCAAAAACATTCAGTACTTC. This encodes CSANSLAKNIQYF.

This rearrangement joins TRBV12-3 or TRBV12-4 to TRBJ2-2; no clear D. The ends were cut back, 3 bases at V and 10 bases at J, with 12 bases in the middle. There are 13 residues in the CDR3. The CDR3 loop is CASSFYSLEELFF. For the CDR3, the DNA is TGTGCCAGCAGTTTTTACAGCCTGGAGGAGCTGTTTTTT.